This TCR beta chain was identified in a study of post-analysis software for immune sequencing data. The CDR3 loop spans 13 amino acids. The V gene's germline CDR1 is SQVTM and CDR2 ANQGSEA. Built from TCR beta cDNA, the libraries had unique molecular identifiers in them. The source material, about 0.95 to 10 million T cells, gave rise to about 490,000 cDNA molecules. TCRdb reprocessed the PCR reads with MiXCR, giving one entry per CDR3 protein. The sample records roughly 730,000 distinct CDR3 sequences, just under 30% being singletons. This clonotype was seen only once. Its matching antigen is unknown. Possible read error: a much larger clone is one base away. The study's findings and limits: Patients used about five TRBV segments, including TRBV5-6, TRBV5-1 and TRBV20-1, more often than controls.

Sequences were obtained from blood. The chain links TRBV29-1 to TRBJ1-2; 8 positions match TRBD1. The receptor was derived from a girl aged 5 to 17 with multiple sclerosis. CDR3 in DNA: TGCATCGGTCTGGACAGGGCGGACTATGGCTACACCTTC. It yields the protein CIGLDRADYGYTF.